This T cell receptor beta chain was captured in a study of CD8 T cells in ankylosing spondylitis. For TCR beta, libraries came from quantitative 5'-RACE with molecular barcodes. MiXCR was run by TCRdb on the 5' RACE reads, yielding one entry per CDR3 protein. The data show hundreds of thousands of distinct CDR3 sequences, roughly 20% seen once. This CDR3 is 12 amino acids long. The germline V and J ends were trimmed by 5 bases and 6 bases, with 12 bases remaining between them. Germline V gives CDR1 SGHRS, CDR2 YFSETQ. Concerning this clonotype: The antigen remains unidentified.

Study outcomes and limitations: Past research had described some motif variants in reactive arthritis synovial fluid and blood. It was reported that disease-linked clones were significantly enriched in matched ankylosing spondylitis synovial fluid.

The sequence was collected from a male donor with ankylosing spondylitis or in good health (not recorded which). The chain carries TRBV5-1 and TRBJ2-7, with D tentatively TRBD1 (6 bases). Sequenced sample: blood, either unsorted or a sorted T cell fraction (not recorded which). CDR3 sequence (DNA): TGCGCCAGCAGGGATGGGGGCGGCGAGCAGTACTTC. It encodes CASRDGGGEQYF.